A selection of T cell receptor beta chains follows, all from one sample in a study of T cells in Graves' hyperthyroidism and ophthalmopathy. TCRdb passed the multiplex PCR reads through MiXCR, listing each CDR3 protein once. The data hold hundreds of thousands of distinct CDR3 sequences, with roughly 14% observed a single time. Sequenced sample: blood. These TCRs come from a woman between 35 and 50 years old with Graves' ophthalmopathy. Both conserved end residues are part of each CDR3. Each record gives: D gene, J gene, V gene, clone size, CDR3 DNA, CDR3 protein. D genes are given only for firm matches. Rows give clone size only sometimes, using once, few, many, or a class for an expanded clone.

TRBD1 | TRBJ1-3 | TRBV7-2 | few | TGTGCCAGCAGCTTGAGGACAGGGACTGGAAACACCATATATTTT | CASSLRTGTGNTIYF
. | TRBJ1-1 | TRBV6-2/TRBV6-3 | many | TGTGCCAGCAGTTACTCGATACCTAAGAACACTGAAGCTTTCTTT | CASSYSIPKNTEAFF
. | TRBJ1-2 | TRBV19 | . | TGTGCCAGTAGTATGGTTGAGGAATCCTATGGCTACACCTTC | CASSMVEESYGYTF
. | TRBJ2-4 | TRBV20-1 | once | TGCAGTGGTCGGGACGGGGCCAAAAACATTCAGTACTTC | CSGRDGAKNIQYF
TRBD2 | TRBJ2-6 | TRBV27 | . | TGTGCCAGCAGTTTTTTCTCTCCCGGGGGGGCGGAGGGGGCCAACGTCCTGACTTTC | CASSFFSPGGAEGANVLTF
. | TRBJ1-1 | TRBV20-1 | many | TGCAGTGCTGGGGGCACAGGCGGGACTGAAGCTTTCTTT | CSAGGTGGTEAFF
. | TRBJ2-5 | TRBV28 | many | TGTGCCAGCACCCCCGTTGAGGGACTTTTGTACCAAGAGACCCAGTACTTC | CASTPVEGLLYQETQYF
. | TRBJ1-2 | TRBV4-1 | many | TGCGCCAGCAGCCAATCCCCCCGGGAAACGGGCTACACCTTC | CASSQSPRETGYTF
TRBD2 | TRBJ2-7 | TRBV3-1 | . | TGTGCCAGCAGCCAAGAAGGGGGGGCTAGCGGGATCTACGAGCAGTACTTC | CASSQEGGASGIYEQYF
TRBD1 | TRBJ2-2 | TRBV20-1 | many | TGCAGTGCTGGAGACAGGGAGATTGTCACCGGGGAGCTGTTTTTT | CSAGDREIVTGELFF
. | TRBJ2-7 | TRBV6-2/TRBV6-3 | few | TGTGCCAGCAGTTACGAGCGACTGACCTACGAGCAGTACTTC | CASSYERLTYEQYF
TRBD1 | TRBJ1-6 | TRBV6-2/TRBV6-3 | . | TGTGCCAGCAGTGGACAGGGGGGAAATTCACCCCTCCACTTT | CASSGQGGNSPLHF
. | TRBJ1-2 | TRBV12-3/TRBV12-4 | few | TGTGCCAGCAGTTTTGGGGCAGGGACATTCTATGGCTACACCTTC | CASSFGAGTFYGYTF
. | TRBJ1-6 | TRBV12-3/TRBV12-4 | . | TGTGCCAGCAGCAGAGACGGACCCCTCCACTTT | CASSRDGPLHF
. | TRBJ2-5 | TRBV29-1 | many | TGCAGCGTTGACCCGCAGACACTACAAGAGACCCAGTACTTC | CSVDPQTLQETQYF
. | TRBJ2-5 | TRBV5-1 | few | TGCGCCAGCAGCTTCGGCAGGGGATCGGAAGAGACCCAGTACTTC | CASSFGRGSEETQYF
TRBD1 | TRBJ1-3 | TRBV20-1 | many | TGCAGTGCTAGAGAAGAGGGGGCCAGGGGAAACACCATATATTTT | CSAREEGARGNTIYF
TRBD2 | TRBJ2-7 | TRBV29-1 | many | TGCAGCGTTTTGGGGCTAGCGGGAGCTTCGTCCTACGAGCAGTACTTC | CSVLGLAGASSYEQYF
TRBD2 | TRBJ2-5 | TRBV7-9 | . | TGTGCCAGCAGCCCGGGGGGTAAGACCCAGTACTTC | CASSPGGKTQYF
TRBD1 | TRBJ2-7 | TRBV11-2 | . | TGTGCCAGCAGCTTAGAGCCCCCGGACAGGGGGCGCGGGGAGCAGTACTTC | CASSLEPPDRGRGEQYF
TRBD2 | TRBJ2-2 | TRBV7-2 | many | TGTGCCAGCAGCTTAGCGCGGTCTAGCGGGAGAACCGGGGAGCTGTTTTTT | CASSLARSSGRTGELFF
TRBD2 | TRBJ2-7 | TRBV7-2 | few | TGTGCCAGCAGCATAGTTAGCGGGAGTAAATACGAGCAGTACTTC | CASSIVSGSKYEQYF
TRBD1 | TRBJ1-1 | TRBV19 | many | TGTGCCAGTAGTATTTTAGCGGGACAGGGGAGAAGGTGGGCTGAAGCTTTCTTT | CASSILAGQGRRWAEAFF
. | TRBJ2-7 | TRBV28 | few | TGTGCCAGCAGTTTCGCGAGCCGCCCCTACGAGCAGTACTTC | CASSFASRPYEQYF
TRBD1 | TRBJ1-1 | TRBV7-9 | few | TGTGCCAGCAGGGATCCGGGACAGAATGAAGCTTTCTTT | CASRDPGQNEAFF